This entry describes one T cell receptor beta chain. The source of the sample is a study of T cell changes during pregnancy in multiple sclerosis. The table came from immunoSEQ multiplex PCR; TCRdb's copy has only in-frame clones and leaves some out. The table has around 30,000 clones, around 90% seen once. Trimming removed 3 bases from V and 4 bases from J; junction bases left unmatched: 12. The germline V gene encodes CDR1 SEHNR and CDR2 FQNEAQ (reference sequence). The CDR3 totals 18 residues. The sequencing used CD4+ T cells from peripheral blood mononuclear cells, collected in the third trimester of pregnancy. V and J are TRBV7-9 and TRBJ1-5; TRBD1 matches 10 bases. The TCR sequence derives from a female donor in good health, enrolled as a control in a pregnancy study. This chain's CDR3 is CASSFGTGERGRNQPQHF. The CDR3 region has the DNA TGTGCCAGCAGCTTCGGGACAGGGGAAAGGGGACGGAATCAGCCCCAGCATTTT.